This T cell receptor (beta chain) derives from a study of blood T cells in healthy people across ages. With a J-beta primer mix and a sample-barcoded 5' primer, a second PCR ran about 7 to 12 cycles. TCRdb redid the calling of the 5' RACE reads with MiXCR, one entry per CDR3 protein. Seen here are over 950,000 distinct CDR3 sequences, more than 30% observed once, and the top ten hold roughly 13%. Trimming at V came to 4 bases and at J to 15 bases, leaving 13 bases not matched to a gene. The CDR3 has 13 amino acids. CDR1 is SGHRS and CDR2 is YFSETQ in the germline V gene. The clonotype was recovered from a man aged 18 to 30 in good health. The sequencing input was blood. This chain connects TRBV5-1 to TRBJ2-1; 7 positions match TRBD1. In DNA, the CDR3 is TGCGCCAGCAGCACCTCTTGGGAGACAGGGTTGTTCTTC. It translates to CASSTSWETGLFF. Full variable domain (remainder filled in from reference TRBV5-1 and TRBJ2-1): KAGVTQTPRYLIKTRGQQVTLSCSPISGHRSVSWYQQTPGQGLQFLFEYFSETQRNKGNFPGRFSGRQFSNSRSEMNVSTLELGDSALYLCASSTSWETGLFFGPGTRLTVL.